These 2 T cell receptor beta chains share one sample of origin, sequenced in a study of shared clonotypes between healthy human individuals. Measured with immunoSEQ multiplex PCR; TCRdb has only the in-frame clones, and not every one. The sample records around 690,000 clones, 90% being singletons. The specimen sequenced was memory CD8+ T cells from PBMCs. Subset in this sample: CD45RO+ cells pooled with CCR7-negative TemRA cells. The receptors come from a man younger than 30 in good health. Some clones in this sample may be carry-over from other donors' samples.

The chain has TRBV13 and TRBJ2-3, with TRBD2 identical over 13 bases. V lost 4 bases to trimming and J lost 2 bases; unmatched junction nucleotides: 3. Germline loops: CDR1 PRHDT, CDR2 FYEKMQ (reference sequence). This CDR3 comprises 16 residues. CDR3 bases: TGTGCCAGCAGCTCGGGACTAGCGGGGATCACAGATACGCAGTATTTT. Amino acid sequence: CASSSGLAGITDTQYF. The entire variable domain, with the rest obtained from reference TRBV13 and TRBJ2-3, is as follows: AAGVIQSPRHLIKEKRETATLKCYPIPRHDTVYWYQQGPGQDPQFLISFYEKMQSDKGSIPDRFSAQQFSDYHSELNMSSLELGDSALYFCASSSGLAGITDTQYFGPGTRLTVL.

This chain joins TRBV9 and TRBJ2-7; unclear D gene. In germline, CDR1 is SGDLS, CDR2 YYNGEE. This CDR3 contains 12 residues. V lost 0 bases and J lost 5, with 6 bases in between. In DNA, the CDR3 is TGTGCCAGCAGCGTAGGACGCGACGAGCAGTACTTC. It is translated as CASSVGRDEQYF.